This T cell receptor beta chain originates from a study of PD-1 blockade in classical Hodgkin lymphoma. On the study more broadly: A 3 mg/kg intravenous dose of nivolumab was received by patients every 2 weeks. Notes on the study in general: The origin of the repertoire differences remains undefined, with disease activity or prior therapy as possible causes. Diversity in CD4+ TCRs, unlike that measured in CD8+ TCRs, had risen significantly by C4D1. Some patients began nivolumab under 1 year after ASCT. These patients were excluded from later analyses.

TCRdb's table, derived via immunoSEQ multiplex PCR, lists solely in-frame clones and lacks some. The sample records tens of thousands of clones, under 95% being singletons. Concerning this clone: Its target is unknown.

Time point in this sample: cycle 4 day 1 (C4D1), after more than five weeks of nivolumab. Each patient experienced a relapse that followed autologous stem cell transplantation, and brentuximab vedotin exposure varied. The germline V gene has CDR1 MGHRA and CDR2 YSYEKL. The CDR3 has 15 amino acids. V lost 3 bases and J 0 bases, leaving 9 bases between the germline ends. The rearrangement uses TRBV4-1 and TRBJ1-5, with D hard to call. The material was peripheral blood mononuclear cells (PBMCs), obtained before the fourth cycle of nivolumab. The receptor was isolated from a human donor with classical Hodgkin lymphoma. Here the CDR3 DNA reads TGCGCCAGCAGCCAGGGGATCTATAGCAATCAGCCCCAGCATTTT. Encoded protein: CASSQGIYSNQPQHF.